A single TCR beta chain is shown here with its context. Its antigen is still unknown. Clones were sequenced by immunoSEQ multiplex PCR, and TCRdb holds only the in-frame ones, with some missing. The sample shows about 9,900 clones, approximately 78% of them seen only once. This entry is derived from a study of immune evolution from preneoplasia to lung adenocarcinoma. Study findings and constraints: Clonality was highest in normal lung, lower in later-stage lesions apparently. Highest clonality occurred in KRAS-mutant, not EGFR-mutant or double wild-type, nodules. From normal lung to invasive adenocarcinoma, top clone frequencies appeared to decrease.

CDR1 and CDR2 from the germline V gene are GTSNPN and SVGIG (reference sequence). CDR3 length: 15 amino acids. Unmatched junction bases numbered 10, after V lost 3 bases and J lost 4 bases. Nucleic acids came from premalignant or tumor cells enriched by macro-dissection. This clonotype was obtained from a person aged 70 to 85 with lung adenocarcinoma. The rearrangement links TRBV30 to TRBJ2-7; the match to TRBD2 covers 9 bases. Sample: FFPE lung adenocarcinoma in situ tissue. The chain's CDR3 is CAWSSGGAGGYEQYF. The CDR3 nucleotides are TGTGCCTGGAGCTCCGGGGGGGCGGGAGGGTACGAGCAGTACTTC.